This TCR beta chain was sequenced for a study of CD8+ T cells in alopecia areata. Notes on the study in general: Patients shared TCRs less clearly than mice did, possibly for HLA-related reasons. Tofacitinib significantly lowered scalp clonality and expanded CD8+ clones among the top 100. During tofacitinib treatment, many expanded lesional clones remained in scalp and blood.

Treatment in this sample: oral pan-JAK inhibitor, 5-10 mg twice daily. Sorting from PBMCs produced CD4+ and CD8+ T cells. About this clone: Its antigen is unidentified.

The CDR3 has 14 residues. CDR1 and CDR2 (germline): SQVTM, ANQGSEA. Extraction of RNA preceded its reverse transcription into cDNA, which served as the sequencing template. Sequenced by immunoSEQ multiplex PCR; TCRdb stores in-frame clones only, minus some. The sample yields about 100,000 clones, 55% to 75% seen once. This material consisted of CD8+ T cells sorted from blood, taken at week 56, from a patient treated with tofacitinib. J is TRBJ2-5 and V is TRBV29-1, with a possible D match to TRBD2 (6 bases). The J call may be wrong; the DNA end is better matched by TRBJ2-7. This sequence originates from a human donor with alopecia areata. CDR3 protein: CSVPTPGLPDEQYF. The CDR3 coding sequence is TGCAGCGTCCCTACCCCGGGACTCCCCGACGAGCAGTACTTC.